A selection of T cell receptor beta chains follows, all from one sample in a study of cytomegalovirus exposure and HLA in healthy donors. The data were produced by immunoSEQ multiplex PCR, yet TCRdb's version contains in-frame clones alone and is incomplete. The repertoire holds 55,000 to 75,000 clones, about 94% seen once, with about 1.5% in the top ten. The sequenced sample was PBMCs. The receptors were sampled from a man between 18 and 35 years old in good health and CMV-seropositive. The CDR3 runs from the conserved cysteine through the conserved F or W. The size entry is marked missing in some rows and otherwise reads once, few, many or a size class.

size: .; J: TRBJ2-7; V: TRBV27; length: 13; CDR3: CASSLGRSSEQYF
size: .; J: TRBJ2-7; V: TRBV19; length: 13; CDR3: CASSIRDRDEQYF
size: .; J: TRBJ2-2; V: TRBV9; length: 18; CDR3: CASSVFISGGANTGELFF
size: .; J: TRBJ1-5; V: TRBV2; length: 14; CDR3: CASSESYSNQPQHF
size: .; J: TRBJ1-4; V: TRBV28; length: 15; CDR3: CASSRTDATNEKLFF
size: .; J: TRBJ1-2; V: TRBV6-5; length: 13; CDR3: CASSPDRDYGYTF
size: .; J: TRBJ2-1; V: TRBV5-6; length: 19; CDR3: CASSFFVRTKGQANNEQFF
size: .; J: TRBJ2-2; V: TRBV11-3; length: 15; CDR3: CASSLVSGSTGELFF
size: .; J: TRBJ2-1; V: TRBV4-1; length: 15; CDR3: CASSQDTGGLSEQFF
size: .; J: TRBJ2-1; V: TRBV11-2; length: 15; CDR3: CASSTTGDPYNEQFF
size: .; J: TRBJ2-6; V: TRBV9; length: 15; CDR3: CASRQGPSGANVLTF
size: .; J: TRBJ2-7; V: TRBV11-2; length: 15; CDR3: CASSLDRGRAYEQYF
size: .; J: TRBJ1-2; V: TRBV6-5; length: 13; CDR3: CASSSWGHNGYTF
size: .; J: TRBJ2-3; V: TRBV7-8; length: 18; CDR3: CASSLALTSGSGADTQYF
size: .; J: TRBJ1-1; V: TRBV2; length: 12; CDR3: CASRDDRAEAFF
size: few; J: TRBJ2-3; V: TRBV4-2; length: 15; CDR3: CASSQDSGGADTQYF
size: .; J: TRBJ1-6; V: TRBV9; length: 14; CDR3: CASSGPGQQHTLHF
size: .; J: TRBJ2-1; V: TRBV29-1; length: 18; CDR3: CSVEGTEGGQSRNNEQFF
size: .; J: TRBJ2-3; V: TRBV27; length: 14; CDR3: CASSFGGSSDTQYF
size: .; J: TRBJ2-7; V: TRBV4-1; length: 15; CDR3: CASSQPGQGKDEQYF
size: .; J: TRBJ1-5; V: TRBV7-9; length: 12; CDR3: CASSSGFQPQHF
size: .; J: TRBJ1-6; V: TRBV7-2; length: 16; CDR3: CASSLDQNSYNSPLHF
size: .; J: TRBJ2-5; V: TRBV29-1; length: 12; CDR3: CSVAGTEETQYF
size: .; J: TRBJ2-7; V: TRBV7-9; length: 13; CDR3: CASSMGHLYEQYF
size: .; J: TRBJ2-1; V: TRBV10-3; length: 17; CDR3: CAIRQGLAGGPVNEQFF
size: .; J: TRBJ1-5; V: TRBV7-8; length: 15; CDR3: CASTKDRGRNQPQHF
size: .; J: TRBJ2-1; V: TRBV6-5; length: 14; CDR3: CASSYSPGGGEQFF
size: .; J: TRBJ1-1; V: TRBV5-1; length: 15; CDR3: CASSLALSGITEAFF
size: .; J: TRBJ2-7; V: TRBV6-1; length: 15; CDR3: CASSEGLGALYEQYF
size: .; J: TRBJ2-5; V: TRBV14; length: 13; CDR3: CASNRRSQETQYF
size: once; J: TRBJ1-2; V: TRBV28; length: 16; CDR3: CASSKRGATVGYGYTF
size: .; J: TRBJ2-1; V: TRBV2; length: 13; CDR3: CASCSGGTNEQFF
size: .; J: TRBJ2-5; V: TRBV6-6; length: 12; CDR3: CASGGYQETQYF
size: once; J: TRBJ1-5; V: TRBV18; length: 15; CDR3: CASSQADGLNQPQHF
size: .; J: TRBJ1-2; V: TRBV30; length: 14; CDR3: CAWSDPFDRGGYTF
size: few; J: TRBJ2-5; V: TRBV4-1; length: 18; CDR3: CASSQVVSTSRGGETQYF
size: .; J: TRBJ1-1; V: TRBV29-1; length: 12; CDR3: CSVEQGRSEAFF
size: .; J: TRBJ2-7; V: TRBV5-6; length: 16; CDR3: CASSLAGRGPSYEQYF
size: .; J: TRBJ2-2; V: TRBV7-6; length: 14; CDR3: CASSLGTGAGELFF
size: .; J: TRBJ1-2; V: TRBV5-4; length: 15; CDR3: CASSLFEGGNYGYTF
size: .; J: TRBJ2-3; V: TRBV10-3; length: 16; CDR3: CAISESNGGDTDTQYF
size: .; J: TRBJ2-1; V: TRBV7-7; length: 14; CDR3: CASSLAGPHNEQFF
size: once; J: TRBJ2-5; V: TRBV7-6; length: 16; CDR3: CASSSYGGTGFMSQYF
size: .; J: TRBJ2-1; V: TRBV4-2; length: 12; CDR3: CASSQGGFEQFF
size: .; J: TRBJ2-7; V: TRBV7-2; length: 16; CDR3: CASSLFGQGISYEQYF
size: .; J: TRBJ1-4; V: TRBV19; length: 14; CDR3: CASRGTGMGEKLFF
size: .; J: TRBJ1-1; V: TRBV7-8; length: 15; CDR3: CASSLSRGAGTEAFF
size: .; J: TRBJ2-2; V: TRBV6-1; length: 15; CDR3: CASRAGQGFTGELFF
size: .; J: TRBJ2-2; V: TRBV7-2; length: 15; CDR3: CASILTSGSPGELFF
size: .; J: TRBJ1-4; V: TRBV7-2; length: 13; CDR3: CASSLDRDSGLFF
size: once; J: TRBJ1-5; V: TRBV27; length: 12; CDR3: CATSTAHQPQHF
size: .; J: TRBJ2-7; V: TRBV6-1; length: 15; CDR3: CASSEELAGSYEQYF
size: .; J: TRBJ2-2; V: TRBV11-2; length: 17; CDR3: CASSSAGGLGFSGELFF
size: .; J: TRBJ1-2; V: TRBV19; length: 15; CDR3: CASSIDRGLIRGYTF